Presented here are 19 T cell receptor beta chains from one specimen sequenced in a study of tumor-infiltrating lymphocytes in primary liver carcinoma. A constant-region primer primed TCR beta cDNA synthesis from 450 to 550 ng of total RNA. Libraries covering TCR beta were generated through three nested multiplex PCR rounds (using a slightly modified ARM-PCR). Primers for the first two PCR rounds were TRBV1-TRBV30 forward primers and a C-beta reverse primer (10 cycles per round). TCRdb processed the multiplex PCR reads anew with MiXCR; each CDR3 protein has one entry. The repertoire includes more than 95,000 distinct CDR3 sequences, roughly 80% of them detected once, and 15% to 20% sits in the top ten. RNA and DNA were co-extracted from around 20-30 mg of unsorted bulk tissue. The sequencing input was liver tumor tissue from sampling region 3. Sample subset: tumor region T3, left-lateral pole. These receptors all come from a man aged 35 to 55 with primary liver carcinoma and hepatitis B virus infection.

The rearrangement joins TRBV6-2 or TRBV6-3 to TRBJ2-5, with no clear D. The CDR3 length is 13 residues. Germline assignment: CDR1 MNHEY and CDR2 SVGEGT. CDR3 coding DNA: TGTCACAGCAGTTACCCGCAGCAAGAGACCCAGTACTTC. It specifies CHSSYPQQETQYF.

This clonotype has more than one count but fewer than ten. This chain links TRBV6-5 with TRBJ2-2; maybe TRBD2 (6 bases). The CDR3 totals 14 residues. Germline values: CDR1 MNHEY, CDR2 SVGAGI. The CDR3 DNA is TGTACCACTTACTCCAGACTAGTTACCGGGGAGCTGTTTTTT. This codes for CTTYSRLVTGELFF.

Worth noting for this clonotype: One end of the junction varies from germline; a read error may be responsible. Written as DNA, the CDR3 is TGCGCCAGCAGCTTGAGTCCTAGCATGGACACCCGGGAGCTGTTTTTT. Residues: CASSLSPSMDTRELFF. The chain employs TRBV5-1 and TRBJ2-2; D assignment may be TRBD1 or TRBD2 (5 bases each). The CDR3 length is 16 residues. Germline V lookup: CDR1 SGHRS, CDR2 YFSETQ. Filled out from reference TRBV5-1 and TRBJ2-2, the complete variable domain reads KAGVTQTPRYLIKTRGQQVTLSCSPISGHRSVSWYQQTPGQGLQFLFEYFSETQRNKGNFPGRFSGRQFSNSRSEMNVSTLELGDSALYLCASSLSPSMDTRELFFGEGSRLTVL.

This sequence joins TRBV5-4 and TRBJ2-1; 7 positions agree with TRBD1. In germline, CDR1 is SGHNT, CDR2 YYREEE (reference sequence). The CDR3 consists of 14 residues. J lost 9 bases, V lost 5 bases, and 11 bases had no gene match. CDR3 bases: TGTGCCAGCAGACTTAGGGACAGCCGCAGTGAGCAGTTCTTC. It specifies CASRLRDSRSEQFF.

This clonotype was counted many times. The chain is built from TRBV29-1 and TRBJ2-3; tentatively, D is TRBD1 (6 bases). V lost 4 bases and J lost 0, with 14 bases in between. Germline CDR1 SQVTM, CDR2 ANQGSEA. CDR3 length equals 15 residues. CDR3 DNA sequence: TGCAGCGTTGCCCGATCCGGGACAAGCACAGATACGCAGTATTTT. This sequence encodes CSVARSGTSTDTQYF.

This clonotype turned up a few times. The junction does not match germline at one end; this may be a read error. The chain combines TRBV6-2 or TRBV6-3 with TRBJ1-5; 7 bases line up with TRBD1. CDR1 and CDR2 from the germline V gene are MNHEY and SVGEGT. The length of the CDR3 is 15 residues. CDR3 sequence (DNA): TGTGCCTGCAGTTACGGGAACAGGGGCGTTCAGCCCCAGCATTTT. Translation gives CACSYGNRGVQPQHF.

With regard to this clonotype: This likely comes from a read error, as the CDR3 has no conserved phenylalanine or tryptophan at its end. It is unclear where the CDR3 begins or ends on the DNA, so no DNA is shown, and the CDR3 is as TCRdb lists it. J is TRBJ2-4 and V is TRBV11-1; TRBD2 is the table's D call, not checked against the DNA. The CDR3 spans 17 amino acids, including both terminal residues. Looked up from germline, CDR1 is SGHAT and CDR2 is FQDESV (reference sequence). CDR3 region: CASSFPGTSGAENIHYL.

With respect to this clonotype: Since no conserved phenylalanine or tryptophan closes the CDR3, a read error is the likely cause. This chain connects TRBV4-3 to TRBJ2-5; tentative D call: TRBD2 (5 bases). Germline CDR1 LGHNA, CDR2 YSLEER. This CDR3 region has 15 residues. Trimming cost V 2 bases and J 3 bases, with 13 bases left between them. The CDR3 DNA sequence: TGCGCCAGCAGCCAATATCTAGAGGAGGAAGAGACCCAGTACTTA. Its translation: CASSQYLEEEETQYL.

The chain links TRBV7-8 to TRBJ2-5; D is ambiguous. The CDR3 extends over 13 amino acids. Trimming shortened V by 7 bases and J by 5 bases, and 14 bases separated the two germline ends. CDR1 and CDR2 (germline): SGHVS, FQNEAQ. The CDR3 nucleotides are TGTGCCAGCACCACCTTGTGGGGTGAGACCCAGTACTTC. This codes for CASTTLWGETQYF.

Remarks on this clonotype: A read error may account for a junction end that differs from germline. V gene TRBV6-2 or TRBV6-3 combines with J gene TRBJ2-3; tentatively, D is TRBD2 (5 bases). This CDR3 contains 15 residues. Germline CDR1 reads MNHEY; CDR2 reads SVGEGT. CDR3 sequence: CARSLLGQLGDTQYF. In DNA form, the CDR3 reads TGTGCCAGGAGTTTATTAGGGCAACTCGGGGATACGCAATATTTT.

The CDR3 sequence: CASSPKQNSPLHF. CDR3 nucleotide sequence: TGTGCCAGCAGCCCTAAACAGAACTCACCCCTCCACTTT. The chain uses TRBV6-5 and TRBJ1-6; no clear D. The CDR3 runs 13 residues. Trimming cost V 6 bases and J 10 bases, with 13 bases left between them. CDR1 is MNHEY, CDR2 SVGAGI, per germline.

Regarding this clonotype: One base away lies a much larger clone, so this may be a sequencing read error. The chain couples TRBV28 to TRBJ1-6, with unresolved D. The germline gives CDR1 MDHEN, CDR2 SYDVKM. The CDR3 extends over 12 amino acids. As DNA, the CDR3 is TGTGTCAGCAGTTTACGCGCTTCACCCCTCCACTTT. It translates to CVSSLRASPLHF.

Points on this clonotype: Its ends do not fully match the called genes, so a read error is possible. The V call is TRBV12-3 or TRBV12-4, the J call TRBJ2-2; either TRBD1 or TRBD2 may supply D (6 bases each). CDR3 length equals 15 residues. CDR3 residues: CACSHDMGGTGEQFF. CDR3 sequence (DNA): TGTGCCTGCAGCCACGACATGGGGGGCACCGGGGAGCAGTTTTTT.

Notes on this clonotype: The junction and the germline gene differ at one end; a read error may be behind it. The V gene is TRBV11-2, the J gene TRBJ2-1; D tentatively fits TRBD1 or TRBD2 (5 bases each). The germline V gene encodes CDR1 SGHAT and CDR2 FQNNGV. The CDR3 consists of 17 residues. CDR3 in amino acids: CASNLERGGWFYNEQSF. For the CDR3, the DNA is TGTGCCAGCAACTTAGAAAGGGGCGGGTGGTTCTACAATGAGCAGTCCTTC.

In this sample, this clonotype turned up many times. This sequence joins TRBV4-3 and TRBJ1-1; D gene unclear. Trimming pared 0 bases from V and 5 bases from J, leaving 13 bases between. Germline V gene data show CDR1 as LGHNA and CDR2 as YSLEER. There are 15 residues in the CDR3. CDR3 nucleotides: TGCGCCAGCAGCCAAGAGTTCGGGAAAAGAACTGAAGCTTTCTTT. This codes for CASSQEFGKRTEAFF.

This clonotype counts as medium-sized. The genes are TRBV6-1 and TRBJ2-7; TRBD2 aligns across 14 bases. Trimming at V came to 7 bases and at J to 2 bases, leaving 4 bases not matched to a gene. Germline values: CDR1 MNHNS, CDR2 SASEGT. The CDR3 sequence is 15 residues long. In nucleotides, the CDR3 is TGTGCCAGCACCCTGACTAGCGGGAGGGCCTACGAGCAGTACTTC. It translates to CASTLTSGRAYEQYF.

For this clonotype: Relative to the germline gene, one junction end is altered; a read error may explain this. J is TRBJ2-7 and V is TRBV4-2; possibly TRBD2 for D (7 bases). CDR1 is LGHNA, CDR2 YNFKEQ, per germline. This CDR3 has 15 amino acids. The DNA of the CDR3 is TGTGCCAGCAGCCAAGATAGCGGGTGGGACAACGAGCGGTACTTC. It encodes CASSQDSGWDNERYF.

As regards this clonotype: As the CDR3 is not closed by the conserved phenylalanine or tryptophan, this likely results from a read error. The chain recombines TRBV6-5 with TRBJ2-2; the match to TRBD2 covers 7 bases. CDR3 length equals 14 residues. Germline V gene data show CDR1 as MNHEY and CDR2 as SVGAGI. The CDR3, as DNA: TGTGCCAGTACTTTAGCGGGTTCTACCGGGGATCTGTTTTTA. It is translated as CASTLAGSTGDLFL.

On this clonotype itself: The germline gene is not matched at one end of the junction; a read error may be the cause. V is TRBV4-3 and J is TRBJ2-3, with D perhaps matching TRBD1 (6 bases). CDR3 length: 17 residues. Germline V gene data show CDR1 as LGHNA and CDR2 as YSLEER. The CDR3 reads CASSQDLGGWGTDTHYF. CDR3 nucleotide sequence: TGCGCCAGCAGTCAAGATCTTGGGGGCTGGGGCACAGATACGCACTATTTT.